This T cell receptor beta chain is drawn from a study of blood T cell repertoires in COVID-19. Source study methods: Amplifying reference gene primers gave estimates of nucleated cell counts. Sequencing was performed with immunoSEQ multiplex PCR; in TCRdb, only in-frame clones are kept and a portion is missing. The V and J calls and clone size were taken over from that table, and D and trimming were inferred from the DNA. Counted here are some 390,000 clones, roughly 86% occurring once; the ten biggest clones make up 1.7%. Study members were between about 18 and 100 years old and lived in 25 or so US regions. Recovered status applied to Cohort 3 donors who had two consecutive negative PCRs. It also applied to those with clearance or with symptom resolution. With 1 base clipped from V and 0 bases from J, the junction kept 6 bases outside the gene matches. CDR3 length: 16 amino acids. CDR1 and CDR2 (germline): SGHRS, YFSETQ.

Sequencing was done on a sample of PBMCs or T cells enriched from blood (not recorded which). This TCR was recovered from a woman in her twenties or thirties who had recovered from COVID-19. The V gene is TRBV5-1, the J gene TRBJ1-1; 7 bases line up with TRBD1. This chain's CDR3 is CASSLRDRYMNTEAFF. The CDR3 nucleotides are TGCGCCAGCAGCTTGAGGGACAGATACATGAACACTGAAGCTTTCTTT.